These T cell receptor beta chains were read from a single sample in a study of T cell repertoires in cytomegalovirus infection. TCRdb itself ran the reads through MiXCR, one entry per CDR3 protein. The data hold 340,000 or so distinct CDR3 sequences, with more than 20% observed a single time. For these receptors, no antigen is known. Source: cultured PBMCs, taken from culture after CMV antigen stimulation. These receptors all come from a human donor in good health (CMV status not recorded). Some clones in this sample may be carry-over from other donors' samples. Both conserved end residues are part of each CDR3. A D gene is named only where the DNA matches it firmly. Expanded clones get a size class; other rows say once, few or many, or leave the size out.

D gene	V gene	J gene	clone size	CDR3 DNA	CDR3 protein
TRBD1	TRBV20-1	TRBJ1-1	-	TGCAGTGCTACCGGACAGGGAGGGTACACTGAAGCTTTCTTT	CSATGQGGYTEAFF
-	TRBV6-6	TRBJ1-1	once	TGTGCCAGCAGTGGGTTGGGGGCTGAAGCTTTCTTT	CASSGLGAEAFF
-	TRBV14	TRBJ1-1	-	TGTGCCAGCAGCCAAGGCCTCCGTTGGGACACTGAAGCTTTCTTT	CASSQGLRWDTEAFF
-	TRBV7-8	TRBJ2-2	few	TGTGCCAGCAGCCCCAGGAGGGGTCCCACCGGGGAGCTGTTTTTT	CASSPRRGPTGELFF
-	TRBV18	TRBJ2-1	few	TGTGCCAGCTCACGGGACGCCGCCTACAATGAGCAGTTCTTC	CASSRDAAYNEQFF
TRBD1	TRBV27	TRBJ2-5	few	TGTGCCAGCAGTATCAGACAGGGAGTGGAGACCCAGTACTTC	CASSIRQGVETQYF
TRBD2	TRBV10-3	TRBJ2-2	-	TGTGCCATCAGCGGACTAGCGGGATACACCGGGGAGCTGTTTTTT	CAISGLAGYTGELFF
-	TRBV7-2	TRBJ1-2	many	TGTGCCAGCAGCTTAGAACTTTTCTATGGCTACACCTTC	CASSLELFYGYTF
-	TRBV7-2	TRBJ1-6	-	TGTGCCAGCAGCCCGCACCCACAGGGAGGAAATTCACCCCTCCACTTT	CASSPHPQGGNSPLHF
-	TRBV18	TRBJ1-2	few	TGTGCCAGCTCACCACCTTCGCAGGCAGCGCGTGGCTACACCTTC	CASSPPSQAARGYTF
TRBD1	TRBV7-2	TRBJ1-2	many	TGTGCCAGCAGCTCTAGACAGGGGGCGAGCGGCTACACCTTC	CASSSRQGASGYTF